This is a list of T cell receptor beta chains from one sample in a study of blood T cell repertoires in COVID-19. The table came from immunoSEQ multiplex PCR; TCRdb's copy has only in-frame clones and leaves some out. The table has tens of thousands of clones, approximately 89% seen once; the top ten hold 17%. Sequences were obtained from peripheral blood. These receptors were obtained from a human donor in a cohort sampled during active COVID-19. Both conserved end residues are trimmed from each CDR3. A D gene is named only where the DNA matches it firmly.

TRBV12-3/TRBV12-4 | TRBD1 | ASSRQGYEQY
TRBV13 | - | ASSLPSSDTTYEQY
TRBV6-5 | - | ASSYTDTDTQY
TRBV19 | TRBD1 | ASSIDYRGLGYGYT
TRBV2 | - | ASRGADWARINTEAF
TRBV5-1 | - | ASSLGQTSSNEQF
TRBV4-1 | - | ASSQGPGAKNIQY
TRBV7-9 | - | VPRGFGELF
TRBV18 | - | ASSPLDGVGTEAF
TRBV4-1 | TRBD1 | ASSRGTVSSYEQY
TRBV7-6 | - | ASSLEAHSPLH
TRBV19 | TRBD1 | ASREPGQTNSPLH
TRBV19 | - | ASTDRNTEAF
TRBV30 | - | AQTAETSGSYEQY
TRBV11-2 | - | ASSSGGLGTEAF
TRBV27 | - | ASSLTGGQNEQF
TRBV5-6 | - | ASSSKTGNTEAF
TRBV11-2 | TRBD2 | ASSWRGEPPYRTDTQY
TRBV12-3/TRBV12-4 | - | ASSLGGNTEAF
TRBV25-1 | - | ASSESFEQY
TRBV7-6 | - | ASSLQWTDTQY
TRBV27 | - | ASRGGGGEQY
TRBV28 | - | ASSLGGFVDEKLF
TRBV5-1 | TRBD1 | ASSLGGQGRTEAF
TRBV14 | - | ASSLQFSTEAF
TRBV2 | - | AIVGLTDYEQY
TRBV2 | TRBD1 | ASSGQGTNEKLF
TRBV25-1 | - | ASSEWAEINEKLF
TRBV9 | - | ASSTEPSGNTIY
TRBV9 | TRBD1 | ASSVAGQGYNEQF
TRBV12-3/TRBV12-4 | TRBD2 | ASSQRTSDEQY
TRBV3-1/TRBV3-2 | TRBD2 | ASSQMIQRGGPPTGELF
TRBV4-1 | - | ASSQDEVTEAF
TRBV28 | - | ASTEEFNYGYT
TRBV3-1/TRBV3-2 | TRBD2 | ASGLAVMDTQY
TRBV5-4 | - | ASSFQGQTEAF
TRBV6-5 | - | ASRPVGHGPGYT
TRBV7-8 | - | ASSLASNNRNEKLF
TRBV5-8 | TRBD1 | ASSAGTGGSFTDTQY
TRBV5-1 | TRBD1 | ASSWGTGVNTEAF
TRBV5-6 | TRBD1 | ASSFTGGRVNTQY
TRBV15 | - | ATSRDRNEQF
TRBV7-9 | - | ASSLFRDSYNSPLH
TRBV9 | TRBD1 | ASSEDRAQNSPLH
TRBV2 | TRBD1 | ASSVGQGPRNQPQH
TRBV21-1 | - | ASSTYLV
TRBV5-1 | TRBD2 | ASSWGGTEPYEQY
TRBV5-8 | TRBD2 | ASSPGGGPATLQY
TRBV13 | TRBD1 | ASSLARDRRNTEAF
TRBV7-8 | - | ASSLYGRVNQPQH
TRBV9 | TRBD2 | ASSVGQSGSRTDTQY
TRBV7-2 | - | ASSPLFVRGTQETQY
TRBV19 | - | ASTGESYSNQPQH
TRBV9 | - | ASSISDSYEQY
TRBV27 | - | ASRRPGQNTEAF
TRBV13 | - | ASSRGNQPQH
TRBV3-1/TRBV3-2 | - | ASSQVVGGRSYEQY
TRBV9 | - | ASSVGQADTQY
TRBV4-2 | - | ASSQVGGQPQH